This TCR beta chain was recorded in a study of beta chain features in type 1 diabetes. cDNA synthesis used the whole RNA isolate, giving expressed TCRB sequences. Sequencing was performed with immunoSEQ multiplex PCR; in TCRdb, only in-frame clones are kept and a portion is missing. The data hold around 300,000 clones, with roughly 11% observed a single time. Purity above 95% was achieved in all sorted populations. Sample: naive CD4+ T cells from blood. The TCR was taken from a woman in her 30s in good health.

CDR3 residues: CASSLARGGYTF. Here the CDR3 DNA reads TGTGCCAGCAGCTTAGCACGCGGGGGCTACACCTTC. The chain joins TRBV11-1 to TRBJ1-2; unclear D gene. Germline V gene data show CDR1 as SGHAT and CDR2 as FQDESV (reference sequence). The CDR3 is made up of 12 amino acids. V was pared by 0 bases and J by 8 bases, with 7 bases between. The complete variable domain, with remaining parts taken from reference TRBV11-1 and TRBJ1-2, reads EAEVAQSPRYKITEKSQAVAFWCDPISGHATLYWYRQILGQGPELLVQFQDESVVDDSQLPKDRFSAERLKGVDSTLKIQPAELGDSAMYLCASSLARGGYTFGSGTRLTVV.